This T cell receptor (beta chain) was profiled in a study of immune cell composition in non-small cell lung cancer. As for the study in general: Histologic subtype was mainly adenocarcinoma or squamous cell carcinoma.

CDR1 is SGHVS and CDR2 is FQNEAQ in the germline V gene. V was clipped by 5 bases and J by 5 bases; unmatched bases: 5. CDR3 length equals 15 residues. Normal lung was taken at the farthest possible site, at least 3 cm from tumour. DNA was extracted from unsorted cell suspensions stored frozen. Remarks on this clone: Its specificity is unknown.

Findings and caveats of the study: Tumour TCR-beta clonality was not significantly tied to smoking pack-years. Squamous carcinomas (roughly 80%) more often had tumour-associated clones >0.5% than adenocarcinomas (around 33%).

This table comes from immunoSEQ multiplex PCR, and its TCRdb copy is limited to in-frame clones, with some not included. The table records roughly 5,800 clones, nearly 90% of them present only once. This chain uses TRBV7-8 with TRBJ2-2; 10 bases map to TRBD2. The sequence was obtained from a human donor with non-small cell lung cancer. Specimen: non-adjacent lung tissue. CDR3 loop: CASSPLAGATGELFF. CDR3 in DNA: TGTGCCAGCAGCCCCCTAGCGGGAGCTACCGGGGAGCTGTTTTTT. Together with reference TRBV7-8 and TRBJ2-2, the CDR3 gives the full variable domain: GAGVSQSPRYKVAKRGQDVALRCDPISGHVSLFWYQQALGQGPEFLTYFQNEAQLDKSGLPSDRFFAERPEGSVSTLKIQRTQQEDSAVYLCASSPLAGATGELFFGEGSRLTVL.